A selection of T cell receptor beta chains follows, all from one sample in a study of blood T cell repertoires in COVID-19. The method was immunoSEQ multiplex PCR; TCRdb's version includes in-frame clones alone and lacks a portion of them. The repertoire has 150,000 or so clones, over 80% of them found once; the top ten carry 10% to 15%. Material: PBMCs or T cells enriched from blood (not recorded which). These receptors came from a woman aged 60-70 years who had recovered from COVID-19. The CDR3 runs from the conserved cysteine through the conserved F or W. Each record gives: V gene, D gene, clone size, J gene, CDR3 DNA, CDR3 protein. The D gene is left open where the match is weak. Clone size is given for some rows only: seen once, a few or many times, or a class if the clone is expanded.

V gene: TRBV5-1
D gene: TRBD2
clone size: .
J gene: TRBJ2-3
CDR3 DNA: TGCGCCAGCAGCTTGGCGCCTCTAGCGGGCACAGATACGCAGTATTTT
CDR3 protein: CASSLAPLAGTDTQYF

V gene: TRBV19
D gene: .
clone size: .
J gene: TRBJ1-1
CDR3 DNA: TGTGCCAGTAGTATAATGGAGGGGACTGAAGCTTTCTTT
CDR3 protein: CASSIMEGTEAFF

V gene: TRBV3-1/TRBV3-2
D gene: .
clone size: .
J gene: TRBJ1-5
CDR3 DNA: TGTGCCAGCAGCTTCTTACAGGGCCAGCCCCAGCATTTT
CDR3 protein: CASSFLQGQPQHF

V gene: TRBV6-1
D gene: .
clone size: .
J gene: TRBJ1-2
CDR3 DNA: TGTGCCAGCAGTGATCAAGGACGCGGGTCCCTGATTGATGGAGGCTACACCTTC
CDR3 protein: CASSDQGRGSLIDGGYTF

V gene: TRBV28
D gene: .
clone size: .
J gene: TRBJ1-4
CDR3 DNA: TGTGCCAGCACCCCCCGCTCCGTCAGAAGAACTAATGAAAAACTGTTTTTT
CDR3 protein: CASTPRSVRRTNEKLFF

V gene: TRBV7-2
D gene: .
clone size: .
J gene: TRBJ1-2
CDR3 DNA: TGTGCCAGCAGCTTATCGGACAGCCTCTATGGCTACACCTTC
CDR3 protein: CASSLSDSLYGYTF

V gene: TRBV18
D gene: TRBD1
clone size: few
J gene: TRBJ1-3
CDR3 DNA: TGTGCCAGCTCCGAAACAGGGGGCGCTGGAAACACCATATATTTT
CDR3 protein: CASSETGGAGNTIYF

V gene: TRBV2
D gene: .
clone size: .
J gene: TRBJ1-2
CDR3 DNA: TGTGCCAGCAGTTCGACAGTGAACTATGGCTACACCTTC
CDR3 protein: CASSSTVNYGYTF

V gene: TRBV11-2
D gene: TRBD2
clone size: .
J gene: TRBJ2-5
CDR3 DNA: TGTGCCAGCAGCTCTAGCGGGAGGTCCCCAGGGGGTAAACAGACCCAGTACTTC
CDR3 protein: CASSSSGRSPGGKQTQYF

V gene: TRBV7-3
D gene: TRBD2
clone size: .
J gene: TRBJ2-7
CDR3 DNA: TGTGCCAGCAGCTTAGGGAGGGTTTACGAGCAGTACTTC
CDR3 protein: CASSLGRVYEQYF

V gene: TRBV5-1
D gene: .
clone size: .
J gene: TRBJ1-5
CDR3 DNA: TGCGCCAGCAGCTTTACCGGAGATAGCAATCAGCCCCAGCATTTT
CDR3 protein: CASSFTGDSNQPQHF

V gene: TRBV6-2/TRBV6-3
D gene: TRBD1
clone size: .
J gene: TRBJ2-6
CDR3 DNA: TGTGCCAGCAGTTATTATCCACAGGGGCCCGGGGCCAACGTCCTGACTTTC
CDR3 protein: CASSYYPQGPGANVLTF

V gene: TRBV5-1
D gene: .
clone size: .
J gene: TRBJ2-3
CDR3 DNA: TGCGCCAGCAGCTCGACAGGCGATCCCACAGATACGCAGTATTTT
CDR3 protein: CASSSTGDPTDTQYF

V gene: TRBV20-1
D gene: TRBD2
clone size: .
J gene: TRBJ2-3
CDR3 DNA: TGCAGTGCTAGTTATTTAGCGGGGACCTGGGAAGATACGCAGTATTTT
CDR3 protein: CSASYLAGTWEDTQYF

V gene: TRBV5-1
D gene: .
clone size: .
J gene: TRBJ1-5
CDR3 DNA: TGCGCCGTAAATGGGAGCGGGGCAAGCAATCAGCCCCAGCATTTT
CDR3 protein: CAVNGSGASNQPQHF

V gene: TRBV20-1
D gene: .
clone size: few
J gene: TRBJ1-5
CDR3 DNA: TGCAGTGCTAGTAGGGGAGGTGGCAATCAGCCCCAGCATTTT
CDR3 protein: CSASRGGGNQPQHF

V gene: TRBV19
D gene: .
clone size: .
J gene: TRBJ1-1
CDR3 DNA: TGTGCCAGTAGACCCCGACAGGTTTACATGAACACTGAAGCTTTCTTT
CDR3 protein: CASRPRQVYMNTEAFF

V gene: TRBV6-4
D gene: .
clone size: .
J gene: TRBJ1-3
CDR3 DNA: TGTGCCAGCAGCGAATGGTCCCTACCCCCAACAGGAGGAAACACCATATATTTT
CDR3 protein: CASSEWSLPPTGGNTIYF

V gene: TRBV30
D gene: .
clone size: .
J gene: TRBJ2-3
CDR3 DNA: TGTGCCTGGAGTCCCCGGCCAGGGAAGGGCACAGATACGCAGTATTTT
CDR3 protein: CAWSPRPGKGTDTQYF

V gene: TRBV3-1/TRBV3-2
D gene: TRBD1
clone size: .
J gene: TRBJ1-2
CDR3 DNA: TGTGCCAGCAGCCATACTGACAGGGGAAGCGGCTACACCTTC
CDR3 protein: CASSHTDRGSGYTF

V gene: TRBV5-8
D gene: TRBD1
clone size: .
J gene: TRBJ2-5
CDR3 DNA: TGTGCCAGCAGCAAGGGACAGGGTGGGCAAGAGACCCAGTACTTC
CDR3 protein: CASSKGQGGQETQYF

V gene: TRBV9
D gene: TRBD2
clone size: .
J gene: TRBJ2-5
CDR3 DNA: TGTGCCAGCAGCGTAGGGACTAGCGGGGGGGCTGAGACCCAGTACTTC
CDR3 protein: CASSVGTSGGAETQYF

V gene: TRBV30
D gene: TRBD1
clone size: .
J gene: TRBJ1-1
CDR3 DNA: TGTGCCGGGGGGACCGGGACAGTGTCTTTCTTT
CDR3 protein: CAGGTGTVSFF

V gene: TRBV5-1
D gene: .
clone size: once
J gene: TRBJ2-2
CDR3 DNA: TGCGCCAGCAGCCTCGGACATAGCACGAACACCGGGGAGCTGTTTTTT
CDR3 protein: CASSLGHSTNTGELFF

V gene: TRBV6-6
D gene: .
clone size: .
J gene: TRBJ1-5
CDR3 DNA: TGTGCCAGCAGTTACCCCGACAGCTTCAATCAGCCCCAGCATTTT
CDR3 protein: CASSYPDSFNQPQHF

V gene: TRBV14
D gene: TRBD1
clone size: .
J gene: TRBJ1-1
CDR3 DNA: TGTGCCAGCAGCCCCATGGACAGGGGGTTTACTGAAGCTTTCTTT
CDR3 protein: CASSPMDRGFTEAFF

V gene: TRBV19
D gene: TRBD1
clone size: few
J gene: TRBJ2-2
CDR3 DNA: TGTGCCAGTAGCATCCCAGGGGGCACCGGGGAGCTGTTTTTT
CDR3 protein: CASSIPGGTGELFF

V gene: TRBV18
D gene: TRBD1
clone size: few
J gene: TRBJ1-4
CDR3 DNA: TGTGCCAGCTCACCCATTCGGGACAGGGGCTTTGAAAAACTGTTTTTT
CDR3 protein: CASSPIRDRGFEKLFF

V gene: TRBV4-1
D gene: .
clone size: .
J gene: TRBJ2-1
CDR3 DNA: TGCGCCAGCAGCCAAGAACGACAGACTTACAATGAGCAGTTCTTC
CDR3 protein: CASSQERQTYNEQFF